This is a list of T cell receptor beta chains from one sample in a study of blood T cell repertoires in COVID-19. The assay was immunoSEQ multiplex PCR, and TCRdb's table has in-frame clones only and misses some. The sample records 250,000 to 300,000 clones, around 90% being singletons. Sequenced: PBMCs or T cells enriched from blood (not recorded which). These receptors were obtained from a middle-aged woman who had recovered from COVID-19. Each CDR3 is given with its conserved first and last residue. The order of the fields is clone size, CDR3 length, V gene, CDR3 protein. Clone size appears in some rows only: once, few, many, or a class for an expanded clone.

>NA|19|TRBV15
CATSREGHVFGSYNSPLHF
>once|14|TRBV25-1
CASSEEPVQETQYF
>NA|13|TRBV5-1
CASSLDRNTEAFF
>few|12|TRBV13
CASSLSGLGPHF
>NA|16|TRBV2
CASSLTSGGQTVGYTF
>NA|15|TRBV24-1
CATGAPLQGRETQYF
>NA|16|TRBV5-1
CASSLRDRRLDTEAFF
>NA|15|TRBV18
CASSPNQGVVFEQFF
>NA|12|TRBV5-1
CASSGGDTEAFF
>few|14|TRBV5-4
CASSPQGRNTEAFF
>NA|13|TRBV7-4
CASTRGEVYEQYF
>NA|16|TRBV25-1
CASSERRGSTYNEQFF
>NA|16|TRBV5-1
CASSLIVGSGANVLTF
>NA|13|TRBV7-9
CASSLAGAEKLFF
>NA|13|TRBV27
CASSLSPRETQYF
>NA|13|TRBV10-3
CAISEDITQPQHF
>NA|14|TRBV18
CASSPSMQGYGYTF
>NA|13|TRBV6-5
CASGREDTGELFF
>NA|17|TRBV7-3
CASSPTSGLAGYNEQFF
>NA|14|TRBV5-1
CASSPGGMGETQYF
>NA|13|TRBV15
CATSRDRMEPQHF
>once|17|TRBV19
CASSIGMFGQGNQPQHF
>NA|14|TRBV27
CASRPIVLAGELFF
>NA|12|TRBV6-4
CARSRVFGTQYF
>NA|12|TRBV5-1
CASSFPDREAIF
>NA|16|TRBV29-1
CSGAGTSGVRAETQYF
>NA|17|TRBV4-1
CASSRKLAGATTDTQYF
>NA|18|TRBV19
CASTPNNIAGGTKVAQFF
>few|14|TRBV9
CASSVASRSYGYTF
>NA|15|TRBV7-3
CASSLGQGARDEQFF
>NA|13|TRBV5-1
CASSPGTAYGYTF
>NA|15|TRBV5-1
CASSYRHGGELAQYF
>NA|11|TRBV12-3/TRBV12-4
CASSDRGRQYF
>NA|14|TRBV5-1
CASSFAGFGTEAFF
>NA|14|TRBV10-3
CAISESGSAETQYF
>NA|14|TRBV19
CASTPGPNTGELFF
>NA|15|TRBV6-5
CASSRGQGATQPQHF
>NA|14|TRBV20-1
CSASDLGRPNEQYF
>NA|16|TRBV4-1
CASSQIPGQGGYEQYF
>NA|16|TRBV7-3
CASSLSTGAGNTEAFF
>once|14|TRBV30
CAWSVREGNQPQHF
>NA|13|TRBV12-3/TRBV12-4
CASSSGWGQPQHF
>NA|11|TRBV20-1
CSARDLTGEHF
>NA|15|TRBV10-3
CATKTGGRTNEKLFF
>NA|13|TRBV12-3/TRBV12-4
CASSIRGNYGYTF
>NA|19|TRBV9
CASSLTGTRAEAANYGYTF
>NA|16|TRBV19
CASSISARGLAGELFF
>NA|15|TRBV6-5
CASSYAGTSSYEQYF
>few|16|TRBV30
CAWSVSIGRGGNEQFF
>NA|16|TRBV9
CASSVEASGGHYEQYF
>NA|13|TRBV7-2
CASSLGQNQPQHF
>once|21|TRBV3-1/TRBV3-2
CASSQAPDLGLAGPSYNEQFF
>NA|15|TRBV4-3
CASSHDRGYYTEAFF
>NA|16|TRBV7-6
CASSLGIQNPYNEQFF